This T cell receptor beta chain appears in the sequencing data of a study of OX40 agonist ivuxolimab in advanced cancers. Across the study: Ivuxolimab, an antibody that agonizes OX40 (CD134), was administered to the patients. Checkpoint inhibitors had been given previously to about 40% of patients. General observations from the study: Among the lowest peripheral clonal expansion occurred in 0.1-3.0 mg/kg partial responders. CD4+ and CD8+ blood T cells expanded clonally by week 6 at 0.1 to 3.0 mg/kg.

This CDR3 spans 17 amino acids. The germline gives CDR1 SGHTA, CDR2 FQGNSA. J gave up 7 bases and V 5 bases, and 10 bases lay outside the gene matches. TCRdb's table, derived via immunoSEQ multiplex PCR, lists solely in-frame clones and lacks some. The sample shows under 85,000 clones, approximately 86% of them seen only once. About this clone: Its antigen remains unidentified.

The TCR comes from an adult with an advanced solid tumor such as melanoma, head and neck, liver or kidney cancer. The J gene is TRBJ2-1, the V gene TRBV7-2; TRBD2 matches 14 bases. Sample: CD4+ or CD8+ T cells sorted from blood, taken in a trial of the OX40 agonist ivuxolimab. This CDR3 is CASSKGLAGARGNEQFF. The CDR3 coding sequence is TGTGCCAGCAGCAAGGGACTAGCGGGAGCCCGAGGGAATGAGCAGTTCTTC.